This T cell receptor (beta chain) was profiled in a study of OX40 agonist ivuxolimab in advanced cancers. Looking at the study overall: Previous treatment with anti-PD-1, anti-PD-L1 or anti-CTLA-4 therapy was allowed; 40% had received some.

Sequencing was performed with immunoSEQ multiplex PCR; in TCRdb, only in-frame clones are kept and a portion is missing. The table has about 18,000 clones, around 82% seen once. The CDR3 consists of 14 residues. Looked up from germline, CDR1 is MNHEY and CDR2 is SMNVEV (reference sequence). V was pared by 6 bases and J by 2 bases, with 14 bases between. Study findings and constraints: Clonal expansion by week 6 occurred in CD4+ and CD8+ blood T cells (at 0.1 to 3.0 mg/kg).

This clone came up once. Its antigen is still unknown. Other nucleotide sequences from this sample produce the same CDR3. Patients were ruled out by autoimmune disease history or systemic immunosuppression. Blood samples were obtained at baseline, cycle 4 day 1, and cycle 7 day 1. This clonotype originated in an adult with an advanced solid tumor such as melanoma, head and neck, liver or kidney cancer. The specimen comprised CD4+ or CD8+ T cells sorted from blood, sampled in a trial of the OX40 agonist ivuxolimab. This chain joins TRBV27 and TRBJ2-7; D gene uncertain. CDR3 nucleotides: TGTGCCAGCAGCGCCTCACTCGGACCCTACGAGCAGTACTTC. Translation gives CASSASLGPYEQYF.